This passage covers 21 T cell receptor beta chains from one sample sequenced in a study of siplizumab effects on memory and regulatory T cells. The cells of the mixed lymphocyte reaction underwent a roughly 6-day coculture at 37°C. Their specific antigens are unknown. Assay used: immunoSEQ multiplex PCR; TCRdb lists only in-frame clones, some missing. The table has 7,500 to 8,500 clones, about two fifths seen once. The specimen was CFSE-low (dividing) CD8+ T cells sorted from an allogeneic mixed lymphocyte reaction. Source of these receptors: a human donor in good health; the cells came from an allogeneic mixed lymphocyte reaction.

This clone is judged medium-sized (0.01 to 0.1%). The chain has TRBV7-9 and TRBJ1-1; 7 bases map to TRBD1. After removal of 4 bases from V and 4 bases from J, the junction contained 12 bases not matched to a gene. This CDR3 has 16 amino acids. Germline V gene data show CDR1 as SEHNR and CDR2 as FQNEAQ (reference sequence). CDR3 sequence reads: CASSSDRAWETTEAFF. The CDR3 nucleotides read TGTGCCAGCAGCTCCGACAGGGCCTGGGAAACCACTGAAGCTTTCTTT.

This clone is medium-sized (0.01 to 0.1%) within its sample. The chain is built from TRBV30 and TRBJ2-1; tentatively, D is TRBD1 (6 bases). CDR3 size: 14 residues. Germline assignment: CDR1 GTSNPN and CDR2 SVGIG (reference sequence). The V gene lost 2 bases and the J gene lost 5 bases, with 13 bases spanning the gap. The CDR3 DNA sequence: TGTGCCTGGAGTCTGGGGGCAGGGGACAATGAGCAGTTCTTC. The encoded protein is CAWSLGAGDNEQFF.

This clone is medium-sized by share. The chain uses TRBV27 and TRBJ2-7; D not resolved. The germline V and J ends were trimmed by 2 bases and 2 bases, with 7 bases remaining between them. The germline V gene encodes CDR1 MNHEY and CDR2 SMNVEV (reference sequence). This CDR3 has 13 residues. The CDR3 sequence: CASSLQRTYEQYF. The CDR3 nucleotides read TGTGCCAGCAGTTTACAGCGAACCTACGAGCAGTACTTC.

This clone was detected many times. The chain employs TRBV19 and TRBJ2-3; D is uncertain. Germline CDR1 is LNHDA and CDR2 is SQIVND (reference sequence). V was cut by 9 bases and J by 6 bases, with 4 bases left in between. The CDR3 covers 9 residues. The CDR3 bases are TGTGCCAGGGGGGATACGCAGTATTTT. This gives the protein CARGDTQYF.

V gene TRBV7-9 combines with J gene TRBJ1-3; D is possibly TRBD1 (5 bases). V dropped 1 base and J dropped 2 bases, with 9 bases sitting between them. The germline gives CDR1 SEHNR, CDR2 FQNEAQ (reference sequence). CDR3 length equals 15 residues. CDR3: CASSLGGGPGNTIYF. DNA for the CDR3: TGTGCCAGCAGCTTAGGCGGGGGACCTGGAAACACCATATATTTT.

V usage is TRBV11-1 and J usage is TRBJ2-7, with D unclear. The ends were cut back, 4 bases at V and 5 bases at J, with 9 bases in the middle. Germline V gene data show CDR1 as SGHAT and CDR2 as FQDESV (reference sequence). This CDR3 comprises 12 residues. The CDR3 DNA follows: TGTGCCAGCAGCTGGGAACTCGACGAGCAGTACTTC. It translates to CASSWELDEQYF.

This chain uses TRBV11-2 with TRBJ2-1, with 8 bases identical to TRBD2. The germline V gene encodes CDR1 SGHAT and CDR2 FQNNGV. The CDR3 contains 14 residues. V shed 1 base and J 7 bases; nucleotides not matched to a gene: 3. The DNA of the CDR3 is TGTGCCAGCAGCTTAGTTGGGACTAGAAATGAGCAGTTCTTC. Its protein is CASSLVGTRNEQFF.

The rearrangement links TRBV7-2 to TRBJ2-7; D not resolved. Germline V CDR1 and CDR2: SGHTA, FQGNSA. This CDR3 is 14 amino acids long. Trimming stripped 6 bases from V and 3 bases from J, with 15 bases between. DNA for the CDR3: TGTGCCAGCAGTGTTAACAGCCTGATCTACGAGCAGTACTTC. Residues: CASSVNSLIYEQYF.

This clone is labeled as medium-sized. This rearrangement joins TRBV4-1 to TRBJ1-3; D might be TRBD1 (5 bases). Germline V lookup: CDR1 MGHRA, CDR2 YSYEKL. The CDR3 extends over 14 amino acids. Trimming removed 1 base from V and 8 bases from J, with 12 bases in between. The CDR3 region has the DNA TGCGCCAGCAGCCAAGTGGACTGGGACTACACCATATATTTT. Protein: CASSQVDWDYTIYF.

As DNA, the CDR3 is TGCGCCAGCAGCCAAGCCCGAGGTGGCTACACCTTC. Amino acids: CASSQARGGYTF. The chain has TRBV4-1 and TRBJ1-2; D unclear. The CDR3 spans 12 residues. Trimming took 1 base from V and 7 from J, leaving 7 bases between them. Germline CDR1 MGHRA, CDR2 YSYEKL.

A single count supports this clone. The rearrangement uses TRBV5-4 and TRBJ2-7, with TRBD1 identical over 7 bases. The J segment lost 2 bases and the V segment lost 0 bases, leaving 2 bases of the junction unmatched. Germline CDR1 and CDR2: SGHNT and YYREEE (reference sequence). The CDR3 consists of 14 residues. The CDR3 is CASSLGQGAYEQYF. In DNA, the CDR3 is TGTGCCAGCAGCTTGGGTCAGGGGGCCTACGAGCAGTACTTC. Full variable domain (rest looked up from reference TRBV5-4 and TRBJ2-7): ETGVTQSPTHLIKTRGQQVTLRCSSQSGHNTVSWYQQALGQGPQFIFQYYREEENGRGNFPPRFSGLQFPNYSSELNVNALELDDSALYLCASSLGQGAYEQYFGPGTRLTVT.

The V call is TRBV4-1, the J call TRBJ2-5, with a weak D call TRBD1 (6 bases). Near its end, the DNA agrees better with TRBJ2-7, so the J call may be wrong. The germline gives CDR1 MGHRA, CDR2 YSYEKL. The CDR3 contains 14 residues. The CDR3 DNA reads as TGCGCCAGCAGCCATTTACAGGGAACCTACGAGCAGTACTTC. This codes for CASSHLQGTYEQYF.

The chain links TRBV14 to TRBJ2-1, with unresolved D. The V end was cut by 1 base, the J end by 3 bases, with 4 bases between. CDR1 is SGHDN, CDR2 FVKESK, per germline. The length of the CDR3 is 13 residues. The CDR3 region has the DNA TGTGCCAGCAGCCAAGGCTTCTACAATGAGCAGTTCTTC. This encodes CASSQGFYNEQFF.

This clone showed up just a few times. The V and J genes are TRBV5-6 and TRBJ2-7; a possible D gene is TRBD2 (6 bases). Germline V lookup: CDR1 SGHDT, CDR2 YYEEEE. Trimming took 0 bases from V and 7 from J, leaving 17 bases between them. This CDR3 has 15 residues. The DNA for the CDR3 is TGTGCCAGCAGCTTGGGTGCGGGGATACAAGGGGAGCAGTACTTC. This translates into CASSLGAGIQGEQYF.

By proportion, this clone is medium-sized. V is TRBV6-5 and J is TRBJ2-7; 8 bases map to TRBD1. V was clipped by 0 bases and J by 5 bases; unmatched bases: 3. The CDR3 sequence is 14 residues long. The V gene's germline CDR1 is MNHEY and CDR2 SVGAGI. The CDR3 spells CASSYSSQGDEQYF. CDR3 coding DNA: TGTGCCAGCAGTTACTCGTCACAGGGGGACGAGCAGTACTTC.

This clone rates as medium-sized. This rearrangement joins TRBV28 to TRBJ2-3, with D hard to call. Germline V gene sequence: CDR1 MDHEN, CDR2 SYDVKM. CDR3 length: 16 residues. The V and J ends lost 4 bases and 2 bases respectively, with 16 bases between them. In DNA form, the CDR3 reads TGTGCCAGCAGTTCCCTTTCGAGGAGACTCACAGATACGCAGTATTTT. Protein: CASSSLSRRLTDTQYF.

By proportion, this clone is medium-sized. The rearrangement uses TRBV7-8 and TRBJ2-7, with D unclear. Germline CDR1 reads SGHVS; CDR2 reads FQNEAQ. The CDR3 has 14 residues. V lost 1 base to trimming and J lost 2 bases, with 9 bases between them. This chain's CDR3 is CASSLGPGPYEQYF. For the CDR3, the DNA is TGTGCCAGCAGCTTAGGGCCCGGCCCCTACGAGCAGTACTTC.

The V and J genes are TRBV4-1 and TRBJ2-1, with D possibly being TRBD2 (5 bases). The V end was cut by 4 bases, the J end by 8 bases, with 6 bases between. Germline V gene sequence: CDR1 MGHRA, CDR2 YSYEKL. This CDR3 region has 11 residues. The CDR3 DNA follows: TGCGCCAGCAGCCTGGGAGATGAGCAGTTCTTC. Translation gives CASSLGDEQFF.

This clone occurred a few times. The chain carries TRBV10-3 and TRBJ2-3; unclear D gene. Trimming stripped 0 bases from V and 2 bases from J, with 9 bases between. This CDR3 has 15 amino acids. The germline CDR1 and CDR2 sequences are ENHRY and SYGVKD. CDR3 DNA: TGTGCCATCAGTGAGTCCGACCGTTCCACAGATACGCAGTATTTT. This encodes CAISESDRSTDTQYF.

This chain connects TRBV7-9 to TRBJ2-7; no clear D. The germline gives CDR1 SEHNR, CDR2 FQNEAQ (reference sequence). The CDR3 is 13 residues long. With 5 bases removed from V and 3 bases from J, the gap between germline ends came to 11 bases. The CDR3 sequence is CASSVREDYEQYF. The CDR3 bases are TGTGCCAGCAGCGTCCGCGAAGACTACGAGCAGTACTTC.

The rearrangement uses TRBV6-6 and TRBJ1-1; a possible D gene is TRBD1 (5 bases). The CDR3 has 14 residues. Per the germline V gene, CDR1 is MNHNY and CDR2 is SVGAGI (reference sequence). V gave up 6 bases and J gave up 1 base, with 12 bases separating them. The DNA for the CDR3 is TGTGCCAGCAGCTACCACGGGGCGAACACTGAAGCTTTCTTT. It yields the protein CASSYHGANTEAFF.